This T cell receptor (beta chain) derives from a study of blood T cell repertoires in COVID-19. The wider study: The study drew acute and convalescent COVID-19 samples from the United States, Italy and Spain. PBMCs, B-cell-depleted T cells, or T cells provided the cDNA or gDNA that made up the material.

With 4 bases removed from V and 5 bases from J, the gap between germline ends came to 23 bases. CDR1 is SGHAT and CDR2 is FQNNGV in the germline V gene. The CDR3 is 17 residues long. In the original workflow: From reference gene primer amplification, estimates of nucleated cell counts were derived. Sequencing was performed with immunoSEQ multiplex PCR; in TCRdb, only in-frame clones are kept and a portion is missing. The V and J calls and clone size come from that table; D and trimming were worked out from the DNA. Of some 260,000 clones listed, 88% are singletons. Seattle's enrolled individuals joined amid active infection and were then monitored longitudinally.

The chain has TRBV11-2 and TRBJ2-5; maybe TRBD2 (7 bases). The clonotype comes from a woman in her twenties or thirties with COVID-19, enrolled during active disease. Sequenced: peripheral blood. The CDR3 loop is CASSSLRGRGPVETQYF. The CDR3 DNA reads TGTGCCAGCAGCTCGCTTAGGGGGAGGGGCCCCGTGGAGACCCAGTACTTC.